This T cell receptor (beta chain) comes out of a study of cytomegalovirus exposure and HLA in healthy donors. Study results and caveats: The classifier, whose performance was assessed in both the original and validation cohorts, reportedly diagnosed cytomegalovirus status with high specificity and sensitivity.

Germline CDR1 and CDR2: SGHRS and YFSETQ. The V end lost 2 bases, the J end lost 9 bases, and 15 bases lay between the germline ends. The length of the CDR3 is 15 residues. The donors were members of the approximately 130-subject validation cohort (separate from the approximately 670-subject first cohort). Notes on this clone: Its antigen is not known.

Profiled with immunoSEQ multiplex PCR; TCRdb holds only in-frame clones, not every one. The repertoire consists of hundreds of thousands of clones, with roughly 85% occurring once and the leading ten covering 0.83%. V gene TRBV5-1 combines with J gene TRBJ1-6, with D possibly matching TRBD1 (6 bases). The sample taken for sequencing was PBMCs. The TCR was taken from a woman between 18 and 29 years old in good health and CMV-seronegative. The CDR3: CASSFSGQVGSPLHF. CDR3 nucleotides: TGCGCCAGCAGCTTTTCGGGACAAGTAGGTTCACCCCTCCACTTT.